This T cell receptor beta chain was profiled in a study of cytomegalovirus exposure and HLA in healthy donors. Study background: In a later analysis, the roughly 120 validation repertoires were reported to have used the same platform as the roughly 610 first-cohort repertoires. Broader study findings: The tendency of first-cohort TCR clusters to co-occur in the roughly 120 validation repertoires was identified by a subsequent analysis. Altogether, 150 to 200 TCR beta chains were recorded as cytomegalovirus-associated.

The 120-subject validation cohort, separate from the approximately 670-subject first cohort, included the donors. In germline, CDR1 is LGHNT, CDR2 FRNRAP. CDR3 length equals 15 residues. J was trimmed by 1 base and V by 3 bases; bases with no gene match: 4. TCRdb's table, derived via immunoSEQ multiplex PCR, lists solely in-frame clones and lacks some. Among some 340,000 clones, approximately 86% were seen once, and the ten largest hold 0.95% to 1.5%. In this sample, this clone turned up once. Its antigen is currently unknown. The rearrangement joins TRBV12-5 to TRBJ2-5, with 8 bases matching TRBD1. The sequence derives from a woman aged 25-40 years in good health and CMV-seropositive. Sample: PBMCs. The CDR3 sequence is CASGFGTGGQETQYF. The CDR3 nucleotides read TGTGCTAGTGGTTTCGGAACAGGGGGCCAAGAGACCCAGTACTTC. Looking up the rest from reference TRBV12-5 and TRBJ2-5 gives the full variable domain: DARVTQTPRHKVTEMGQEVTMRCQPILGHNTVFWYRQTMMQGLELLAYFRNRAPLDDSGMPKDRFSAEMPDATLATLKIQPSEPRDSAVYFCASGFGTGGQETQYFGPGTRLLVL.